The rows below give T cell receptor beta chains drawn from one sample of a study of T cells in Graves' hyperthyroidism and ophthalmopathy. TCRdb reprocessed the multiplex PCR reads with MiXCR, giving one entry per CDR3 protein. The data hold 500,000 to 800,000 distinct CDR3 sequences, with approximately 42% observed a single time. Sequencing was carried out using peripheral blood or thyroid tissue (not recorded which). The receptors originated from an adult man with Graves' disease, either hyperthyroidism or ophthalmopathy (not recorded which). Each CDR3 is given with its conserved first and last residue. Fields, in order: J gene, clone size, D gene, V gene, CDR3 DNA, CDR3 protein. The D gene is left open where the match is weak. Some rows have no size entry. The others give once, few or many, or a class for an expanded clone.

j_call: TRBJ1-1
clone_size: NA
d_call: NA
v_call: TRBV6-1
cdr3_nt: TGTGCCAGCTCCCGAACCGCCTTGGGTGCTGAAGCTTTCTTT
cdr3_aa: CASSRTALGAEAFF

j_call: TRBJ1-4
clone_size: NA
d_call: NA
v_call: TRBV9
cdr3_nt: TGTGCCAGCAGCGTGGGAGGGGGTAGTGAAAAACTGTTTTTT
cdr3_aa: CASSVGGGSEKLFF

j_call: TRBJ1-6
clone_size: many
d_call: TRBD1
v_call: TRBV7-9
cdr3_nt: TGTGCCAGCAGCTTAGGCGGGACAGGGCATTCACCCCTCCACTTT
cdr3_aa: CASSLGGTGHSPLHF

j_call: TRBJ2-7
clone_size: many
d_call: NA
v_call: TRBV7-9
cdr3_nt: TGTGCCAGCGAGGCAGGGCGCTCCTACGAGCAGTACTTC
cdr3_aa: CASEAGRSYEQYF

j_call: TRBJ2-7
clone_size: NA
d_call: TRBD2
v_call: TRBV7-2
cdr3_nt: TGTGCCAGCAGCTTGCCCCCCCACGGCACTAGCGATAGCTCCTACGAGCAGTACTTC
cdr3_aa: CASSLPPHGTSDSSYEQYF

j_call: TRBJ1-5
clone_size: once
d_call: TRBD1
v_call: TRBV2
cdr3_nt: TGTGCCAGCAGTCCCCCCGGGACAGCGAATCAGCCCCAGCATTTT
cdr3_aa: CASSPPGTANQPQHF

j_call: TRBJ1-5
clone_size: NA
d_call: NA
v_call: TRBV9
cdr3_nt: TGTGCCAGCAGTGAAGCACACAATCAGCCCCAGCATTTT
cdr3_aa: CASSEAHNQPQHF

j_call: TRBJ1-2
clone_size: NA
d_call: NA
v_call: TRBV7-2
cdr3_nt: TGCGCCAGCAGCCAAGAGGGGTACCTAACCTATGGCTACACCTTC
cdr3_aa: CASSQEGYLTYGYTF

j_call: TRBJ2-7
clone_size: NA
d_call: TRBD1
v_call: TRBV7-9
cdr3_nt: TGTGCCAGCAGCTTAGCGTGGGGTAGGGGGCCCTACGAGCAGTACTTC
cdr3_aa: CASSLAWGRGPYEQYF

j_call: TRBJ1-6
clone_size: NA
d_call: TRBD1
v_call: TRBV25-1
cdr3_nt: TGTGCCAGCCGGGACAGGGGAAGTAATTCACCCCTCCACTTT
cdr3_aa: CASRDRGSNSPLHF

j_call: TRBJ1-5
clone_size: NA
d_call: TRBD1
v_call: TRBV9
cdr3_nt: TGTGCCAGCAGCCGGGGACAGTTTAGCAATCAGCCCCAGCATTTT
cdr3_aa: CASSRGQFSNQPQHF

j_call: TRBJ1-5
clone_size: many
d_call: NA
v_call: TRBV24-1
cdr3_nt: TGTGCCACCAGTGACCCTACCCGACGGGCGGAGACGAGCAATCAGCCCCAGCATTTT
cdr3_aa: CATSDPTRRAETSNQPQHF

j_call: TRBJ2-3
clone_size: NA
d_call: NA
v_call: TRBV19
cdr3_nt: TGTGCCAGCAGCCTCCTCGGGACAGATACGCAGTATTTT
cdr3_aa: CASSLLGTDTQYF

j_call: TRBJ1-2
clone_size: NA
d_call: NA
v_call: TRBV7-2
cdr3_nt: TGTGCCAGCAGCCTAGCGGGAGTCAACTATGGCTACACCTTC
cdr3_aa: CASSLAGVNYGYTF

j_call: TRBJ1-4
clone_size: NA
d_call: NA
v_call: TRBV25-1
cdr3_nt: TGTGCCGGCAGTGAATTGACATTGACGGGTACTAATGAAAAACTGTTTTTT
cdr3_aa: CAGSELTLTGTNEKLFF

j_call: TRBJ2-7
clone_size: NA
d_call: TRBD2
v_call: TRBV5-6
cdr3_nt: TGTGCCAGCAGCCTGTTTGGGGCGGGAGTCGGCCCCTACGAGCAGTACTTC
cdr3_aa: CASSLFGAGVGPYEQYF

j_call: TRBJ1-4
clone_size: NA
d_call: NA
v_call: TRBV7-6
cdr3_nt: TGTGCCAGCAGCTCATCGCTAGCGGGTGGAAAACTGTTTTTT
cdr3_aa: CASSSSLAGGKLFF

j_call: TRBJ1-5
clone_size: NA
d_call: NA
v_call: TRBV28
cdr3_nt: TGTGCCAGCAGTTTACCCGACTGGTATAGCAATCAGCCCCAGCATTTT
cdr3_aa: CASSLPDWYSNQPQHF

j_call: TRBJ1-6
clone_size: few
d_call: TRBD1
v_call: TRBV7-2
cdr3_nt: TGCGCCAGCAGCTCTGATACGGACAGGGGCGGTGGATCACCCCTCCACTTT
cdr3_aa: CASSSDTDRGGGSPLHF

j_call: TRBJ2-7
clone_size: NA
d_call: NA
v_call: TRBV19
cdr3_nt: TGTGCCAGTAGTTCTTGGACCTTCTACGAGCAGTACTTC
cdr3_aa: CASSSWTFYEQYF

j_call: TRBJ1-6
clone_size: once
d_call: NA
v_call: TRBV7-8
cdr3_nt: TGTGCCAGCAGCTTACCGGGGCGGGCACCCCTCCACTTT
cdr3_aa: CASSLPGRAPLHF

j_call: TRBJ1-1
clone_size: NA
d_call: NA
v_call: TRBV7-2
cdr3_nt: TGTGCCAGCACCAGTACGATGAACACTGAAGCTTTCTTT
cdr3_aa: CASTSTMNTEAFF

j_call: TRBJ2-2
clone_size: NA
d_call: TRBD2
v_call: TRBV29-1
cdr3_nt: TGCAGCAGTTACGCACGACTAGCGGCGAACACCGGGGAGCTGTTTTTT
cdr3_aa: CSSYARLAANTGELFF

j_call: TRBJ2-5
clone_size: few
d_call: TRBD2
v_call: TRBV7-2
cdr3_nt: TGTGCCAGCAGCTTGCATAGCGGGGGCTACCAAGAGACCCAGTACTTC
cdr3_aa: CASSLHSGGYQETQYF

j_call: TRBJ1-6
clone_size: NA
d_call: NA
v_call: TRBV9
cdr3_nt: TGTGCCAGCAGCGTAGCGTCCAACGTCGGGGGAAGCCGAGGACCCCTCCACTTT
cdr3_aa: CASSVASNVGGSRGPLHF

j_call: TRBJ1-5
clone_size: NA
d_call: NA
v_call: TRBV7-6
cdr3_nt: TGTGCCAGCAGCAATTTCCAGGGGCCGGGTCAGCCCCAGCATTTT
cdr3_aa: CASSNFQGPGQPQHF

j_call: TRBJ2-7
clone_size: NA
d_call: TRBD2
v_call: TRBV20-1
cdr3_nt: TGCAGTGCCCCTCGAACTAGCGGGAGGCCCTACGAGCGGTACTTC
cdr3_aa: CSAPRTSGRPYERYF

j_call: TRBJ2-7
clone_size: few
d_call: TRBD2
v_call: TRBV7-9
cdr3_nt: TGTGCCAGCAGTTTCCGGCAAGCGGGGGGAGCCTACGAGCAGTACTTC
cdr3_aa: CASSFRQAGGAYEQYF

j_call: TRBJ1-2
clone_size: NA
d_call: NA
v_call: TRBV20-1
cdr3_nt: TGCAGTGCCAACGACAACCCGTTCTATGGCTACACCTTC
cdr3_aa: CSANDNPFYGYTF

j_call: TRBJ1-1
clone_size: NA
d_call: TRBD1
v_call: TRBV12-3/TRBV12-4
cdr3_nt: TGTGCCAGCAGTTTAAGGACAGGGGGTCGAGCTTTCTTT
cdr3_aa: CASSLRTGGRAFF

j_call: TRBJ1-1
clone_size: NA
d_call: NA
v_call: TRBV20-1
cdr3_nt: TGCAGTGCTTTAGCTCACACTGAAGCTTTCTTT
cdr3_aa: CSALAHTEAFF

j_call: TRBJ1-3
clone_size: NA
d_call: TRBD1
v_call: TRBV29-1
cdr3_nt: TGCAGCGTTCTCGGGACAGGACTCCCCTCTGGAAACACCATATATTTT
cdr3_aa: CSVLGTGLPSGNTIYF